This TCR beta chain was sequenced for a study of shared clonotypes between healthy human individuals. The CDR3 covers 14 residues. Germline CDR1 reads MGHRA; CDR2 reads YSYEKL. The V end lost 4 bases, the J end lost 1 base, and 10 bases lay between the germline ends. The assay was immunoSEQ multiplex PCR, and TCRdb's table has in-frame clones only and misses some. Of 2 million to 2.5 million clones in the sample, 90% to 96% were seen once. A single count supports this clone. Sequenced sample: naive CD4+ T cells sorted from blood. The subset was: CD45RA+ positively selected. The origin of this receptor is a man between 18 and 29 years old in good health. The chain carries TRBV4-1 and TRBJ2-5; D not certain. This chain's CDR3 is CASSPHGTQETQYF. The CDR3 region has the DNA TGCGCCAGCAGCCCGCACGGTACCCAAGAGACCCAGTACTTC.